This record concerns one T cell receptor beta chain sequence. This sample was included in a study of blood T cell repertoires in COVID-19. As for the study in general: T cells, B-cell-depleted T cells, or PBMCs provided the cDNA or gDNA that served as material.

Under the authors' procedure: The assay estimated nucleated cells by amplifying reference gene primers. Some clones are missing from TCRdb's copy, which holds only in-frame ones; the method was immunoSEQ multiplex PCR. V and J calls and clone size are given by that table; D and trimming were obtained from the DNA. Of approximately 250,000 clones listed, nearly 85% are singletons. The receptor was derived from a human donor in a cohort sampled during active COVID-19. Sequenced sample: peripheral blood.

The CDR3 here is CASSADSYQGSSYNEQFF. CDR3 DNA sequence: TGTGCCAGCAGCGCAGACAGCTACCAGGGGAGCTCCTACAATGAGCAGTTCTTC. The gene calls are TRBV5-6 and TRBJ2-1, with D possibly matching TRBD1 (6 bases). This CDR3 is built from 18 residues. Trimming left V 4 bases short and J 0 bases short, with 20 bases between. Germline V gene data show CDR1 as SGHDT and CDR2 as YYEEEE.